Following are 7 T cell receptor beta chains from one sample sequenced in a study of blood T cells in healthy people across ages. The authors ran a second PCR of 7 to 11 cycles using a sample-barcoded 5' primer and a J-beta primer mix. In TCRdb, the 5' RACE reads were re-called with MiXCR into one record per CDR3 protein. This sample carries around 990,000 distinct CDR3 sequences, around 25% of them seen once, and the ten largest clones take around 0.75%. In addition, the sample was reused for a study of T cells of mothers and their children.

The sample was blood. The source is a girl aged 2-10 years in good health.

This chain links TRBV5-1 with TRBJ2-7; perhaps D is TRBD1 or TRBD2 (5 bases each). CDR1 and CDR2 (germline): SGHRS, YFSETQ. V was trimmed by 2 bases and J by 1 base, leaving 13 bases between them. The length of the CDR3 is 15 residues. The CDR3 region has the DNA TGCGCCAGCAGCTTTGGGGCGGGTGCTTCCTACGAGCAGTACTTC. Protein sequence: CASSFGAGASYEQYF.

The rearrangement uses TRBV20-1 and TRBJ2-1, with unresolved D. Germline V lookup: CDR1 DFQATT, CDR2 SNEGSKA (reference sequence). The CDR3 loop spans 16 amino acids. Trimming took off 0 bases at V and 5 bases at J, with 17 bases between the two ends. The CDR3 here is CSARDLGQYIHNEQFF. The CDR3 bases are TGCAGTGCTAGAGATTTGGGCCAATACATACACAATGAGCAGTTCTTC.

This clonotype occurred a few times. This chain joins TRBV10-3 and TRBJ2-1; the match to TRBD1 covers 7 bases. Trimming cost V 8 bases and J 5 bases; bases outside gene matches: 3. Germline lookup yields CDR1 ENHRY and CDR2 SYGVKD. CDR3 length equals 12 residues. The CDR3: CAISGTDNEQFF. The CDR3 bases are TGTGCCATCTCGGGGACAGACAATGAGCAGTTCTTC.

This clonotype has only a few counts. The rearrangement uses TRBV27 and TRBJ2-5; 10 bases line up with TRBD2. CDR3 length equals 15 residues. The V gene end was trimmed by 1 base and the J gene end by 4 bases; junction bases not matched to a gene: 3. The germline gives CDR1 MNHEY, CDR2 SMNVEV (reference sequence). CDR3 amino acids: CASSLYPSGRETQYF. In DNA form, the CDR3 reads TGTGCCAGCAGTTTATATCCTAGCGGGAGAGAGACCCAGTACTTC.

V is TRBV11-2 and J is TRBJ2-1; 9 nucleotides align to TRBD1. V was clipped by 5 bases and J by 10 bases; unmatched bases: 9. Germline V lookup: CDR1 SGHAT, CDR2 FQNNGV. This CDR3 has 14 residues. The CDR3 bases are TGTGCCAGCAGCCCAGAGACAGGGGGTCGGGAGCAGTTCTTC. Its protein product is CASSPETGGREQFF.

At least ten counts were recorded for this clonotype. The rearrangement joins TRBV11-2 to TRBJ2-5; D is unresolved. The CDR3 sequence is 14 residues long. In germline, CDR1 is SGHAT, CDR2 FQNNGV. V was clipped by 0 bases and J by 1 base, with 6 bases between them. CDR3 sequence: CASSLDLLQETQYF. The CDR3 nucleotides read TGTGCCAGCAGCTTAGATTTGCTCCAAGAGACCCAGTACTTC.

This clonotype occurred a few times. The J gene is TRBJ2-5, the V gene TRBV24-1, with D tentatively TRBD2 (6 bases). This CDR3 has 16 amino acids. Trimming shortened V by 1 base and J by 2 bases, and 13 bases separated the two germline ends. Germline CDR1 KGHDR, CDR2 SFDVKD. The CDR3 loop reads CATSDFGPGEQETQYF. As DNA, the CDR3 is TGTGCCACCAGTGATTTTGGTCCGGGAGAACAAGAGACCCAGTACTTC.